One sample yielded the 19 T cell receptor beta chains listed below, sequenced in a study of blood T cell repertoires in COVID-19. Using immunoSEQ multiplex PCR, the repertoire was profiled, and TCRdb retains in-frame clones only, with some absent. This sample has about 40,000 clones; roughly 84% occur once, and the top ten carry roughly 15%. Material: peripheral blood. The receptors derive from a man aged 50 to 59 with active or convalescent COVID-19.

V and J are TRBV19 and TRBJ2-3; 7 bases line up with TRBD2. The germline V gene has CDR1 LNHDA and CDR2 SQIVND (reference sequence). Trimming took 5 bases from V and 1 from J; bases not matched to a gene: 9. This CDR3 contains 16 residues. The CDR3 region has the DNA TGTGCCAGTAGTCCCCAATTTGCGGGGGGCACAGATACGCAGTATTTT. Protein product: CASSPQFAGGTDTQYF.

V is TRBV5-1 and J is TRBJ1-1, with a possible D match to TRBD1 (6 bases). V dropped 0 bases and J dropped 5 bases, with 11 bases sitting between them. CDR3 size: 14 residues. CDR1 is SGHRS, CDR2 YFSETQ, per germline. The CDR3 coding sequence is TGCGCCAGCAGCTTGGGCTGGGGGCGAACTGAAGCTTTCTTT. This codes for CASSLGWGRTEAFF. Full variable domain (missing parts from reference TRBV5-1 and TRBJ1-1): KAGVTQTPRYLIKTRGQQVTLSCSPISGHRSVSWYQQTPGQGLQFLFEYFSETQRNKGNFPGRFSGRQFSNSRSEMNVSTLELGDSALYLCASSLGWGRTEAFFGQGTRLTVV.

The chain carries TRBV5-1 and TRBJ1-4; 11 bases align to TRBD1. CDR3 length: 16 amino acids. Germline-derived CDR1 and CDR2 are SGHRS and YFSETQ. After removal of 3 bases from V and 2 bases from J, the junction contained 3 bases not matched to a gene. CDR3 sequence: CASSSDRGPTNEKLFF. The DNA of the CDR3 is TGCGCCAGCAGCTCGGACAGGGGGCCCACTAATGAAAAACTGTTTTTT.

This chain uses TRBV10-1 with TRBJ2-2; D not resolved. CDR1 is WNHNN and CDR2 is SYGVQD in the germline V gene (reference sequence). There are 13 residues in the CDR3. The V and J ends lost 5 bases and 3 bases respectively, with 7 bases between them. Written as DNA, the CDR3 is TGCGCCAGCAGTCCAGGATACACCGGGGAGCTGTTTTTT. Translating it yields CASSPGYTGELFF.

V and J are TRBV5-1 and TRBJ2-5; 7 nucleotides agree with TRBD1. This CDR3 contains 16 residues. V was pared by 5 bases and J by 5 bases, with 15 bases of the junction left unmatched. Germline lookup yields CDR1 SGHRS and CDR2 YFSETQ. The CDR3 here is CASSFPGTVAEETQYF. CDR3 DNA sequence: TGCGCCAGCAGTTTCCCCGGGACAGTCGCAGAGGAGACCCAGTACTTC.

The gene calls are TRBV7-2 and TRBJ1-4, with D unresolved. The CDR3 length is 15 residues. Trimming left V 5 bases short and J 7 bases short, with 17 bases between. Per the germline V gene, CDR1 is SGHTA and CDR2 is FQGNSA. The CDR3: CASSPRRGKTEKLFF. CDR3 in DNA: TGTGCCAGCAGCCCCAGGCGTGGCAAGACTGAAAAACTGTTTTTT.

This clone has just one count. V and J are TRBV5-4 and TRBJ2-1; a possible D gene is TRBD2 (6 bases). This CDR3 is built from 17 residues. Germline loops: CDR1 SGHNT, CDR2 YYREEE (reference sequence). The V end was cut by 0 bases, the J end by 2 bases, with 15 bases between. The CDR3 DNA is TGTGCCAGCAGCTTGGCCCCAGCGGGCCTTGCCTACAATGAGCAGTTCTTC. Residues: CASSLAPAGLAYNEQFF.

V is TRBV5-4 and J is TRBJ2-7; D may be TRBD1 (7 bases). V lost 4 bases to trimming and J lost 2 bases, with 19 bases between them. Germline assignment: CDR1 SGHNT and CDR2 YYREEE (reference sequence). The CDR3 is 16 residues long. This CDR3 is CASSPFRGQGAYEQYF. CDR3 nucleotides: TGTGCCAGCAGCCCATTTCGGGGGCAGGGGGCCTACGAGCAGTACTTC.

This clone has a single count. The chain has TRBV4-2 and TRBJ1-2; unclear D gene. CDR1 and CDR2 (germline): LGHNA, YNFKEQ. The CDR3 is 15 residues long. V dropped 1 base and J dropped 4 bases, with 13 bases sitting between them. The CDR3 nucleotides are TGTGCCAGCAGCCAAGTGTTTTCAGGCGCCTATGGCTACACCTTC. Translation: CASSQVFSGAYGYTF.

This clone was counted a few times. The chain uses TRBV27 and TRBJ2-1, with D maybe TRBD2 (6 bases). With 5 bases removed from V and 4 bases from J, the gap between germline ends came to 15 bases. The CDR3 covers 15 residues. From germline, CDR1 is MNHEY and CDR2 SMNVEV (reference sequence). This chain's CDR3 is CASSTRGKTYNEQFF. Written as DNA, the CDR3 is TGTGCCAGCAGTACCCGGGGGAAAACTTACAATGAGCAGTTCTTC.

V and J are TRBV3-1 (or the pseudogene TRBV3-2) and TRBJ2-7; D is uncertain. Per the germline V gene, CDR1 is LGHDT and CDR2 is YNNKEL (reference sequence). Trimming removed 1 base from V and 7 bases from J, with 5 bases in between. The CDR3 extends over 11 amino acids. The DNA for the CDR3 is TGTGCCAGCAGCCAAGTAGATGAGCAGTACTTC. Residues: CASSQVDEQYF.

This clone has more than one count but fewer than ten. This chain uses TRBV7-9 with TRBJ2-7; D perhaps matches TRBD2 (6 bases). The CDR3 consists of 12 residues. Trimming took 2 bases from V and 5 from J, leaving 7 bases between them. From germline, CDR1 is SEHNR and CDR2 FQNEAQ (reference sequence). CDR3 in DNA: TGTGCCAGCAGCTTAACGGGAGACGAGCAGTACTTC. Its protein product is CASSLTGDEQYF.

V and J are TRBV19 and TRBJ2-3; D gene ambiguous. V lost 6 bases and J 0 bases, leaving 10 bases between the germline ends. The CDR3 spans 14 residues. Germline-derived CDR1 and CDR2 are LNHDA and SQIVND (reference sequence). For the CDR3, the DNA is TGTGCCAGTAGGACGGGTATCAGCACAGATACGCAGTATTTT. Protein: CASRTGISTDTQYF. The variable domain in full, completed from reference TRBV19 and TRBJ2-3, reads DGGITQSPKYLFRKEGQNVTLSCEQNLNHDAMYWYRQDPGQGLRLIYYSQIVNDFQKGDIAEGYSVSREKKESFPLTVTSAQKNPTAFYLCASRTGISTDTQYFGPGTRLTVL.

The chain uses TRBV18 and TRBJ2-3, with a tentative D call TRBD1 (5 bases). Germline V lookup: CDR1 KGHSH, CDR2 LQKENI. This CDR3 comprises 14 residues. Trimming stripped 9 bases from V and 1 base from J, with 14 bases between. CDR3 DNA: TGTGCCAGTAAGGGGTCTGGGGGCACAGATACGCAGTATTTT. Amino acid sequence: CASKGSGGTDTQYF.

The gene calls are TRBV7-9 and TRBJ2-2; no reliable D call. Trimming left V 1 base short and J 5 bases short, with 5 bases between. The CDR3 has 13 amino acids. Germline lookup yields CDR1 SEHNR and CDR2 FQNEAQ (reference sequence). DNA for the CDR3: TGTGCCAGCAGCTTAGGACAAACCGGGGAGCTGTTTTTT. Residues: CASSLGQTGELFF. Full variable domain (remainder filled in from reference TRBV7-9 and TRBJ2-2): DTGVSQNPRHKITKRGQNVTFRCDPISEHNRLYWYRQTLGQGPEFLTYFQNEAQLEKSRLLSDRFSAERPKGSFSTLEIQRTEQGDSAMYLCASSLGQTGELFFGEGSRLTVL.

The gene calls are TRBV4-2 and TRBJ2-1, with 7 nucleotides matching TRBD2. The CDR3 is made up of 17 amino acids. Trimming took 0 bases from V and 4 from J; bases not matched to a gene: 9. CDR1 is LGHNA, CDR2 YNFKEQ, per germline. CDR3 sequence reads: CASSQEGWSGVYNEQFF. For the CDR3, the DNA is TGTGCCAGCAGCCAAGAAGGTTGGAGCGGGGTTTACAATGAGCAGTTCTTC.

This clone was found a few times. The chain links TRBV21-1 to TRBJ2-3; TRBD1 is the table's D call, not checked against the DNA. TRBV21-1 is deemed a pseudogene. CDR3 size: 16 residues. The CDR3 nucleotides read TGTGCCAGCAGCACTCCGGGACAGGGGGGCACAGATACGCAGTATTTT. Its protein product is CASSTPGQGGTDTQYF.

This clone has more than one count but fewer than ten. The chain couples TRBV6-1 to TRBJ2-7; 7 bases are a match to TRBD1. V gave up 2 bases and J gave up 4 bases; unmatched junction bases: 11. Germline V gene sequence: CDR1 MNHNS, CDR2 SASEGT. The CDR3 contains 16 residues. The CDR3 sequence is CASSERLDRAAYEQYF. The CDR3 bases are TGTGCCAGCAGTGAAAGACTCGACAGGGCGGCGTACGAGCAGTACTTC.

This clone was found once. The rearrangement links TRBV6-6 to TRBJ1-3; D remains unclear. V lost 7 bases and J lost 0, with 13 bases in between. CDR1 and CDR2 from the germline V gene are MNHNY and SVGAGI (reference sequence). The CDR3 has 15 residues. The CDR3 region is CASTKDGNSGNTIYF. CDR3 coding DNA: TGTGCCAGCACCAAGGACGGGAACTCTGGAAACACCATATATTTT.